This TCR beta chain was recovered during a study of T cells in localized non-small cell lung cancer. Data came from immunoSEQ multiplex PCR; TCRdb stores just in-frame clones and leaves some out. The table shows tens of thousands of clones, with about nine tenths occurring only once. Broader study findings: The study found T cell clonality highest in uninvolved adjacent lung, above tumor. Blood T cell density predicted longer survival; adjacent-lung clonality, shorter. Of the top 100 tumor clones, median roughly 55 were in adjacent lung, approximately 28 among its top 100.

Remarks on this clone: The antigen is undetermined.

This clonotype originated in a woman between 40 and 69 years old with stage III lung adenocarcinoma. The material sequenced was peripheral blood mononuclear cells, taken before any cancer treatment.

The CDR3 DNA follows: TGTGCCAGCAGCCAAGATCCGGGGATTCGGGAAAAACTGTTTTTT. It encodes CASSQDPGIREKLFF. This chain connects TRBV4-2 to TRBJ1-4; no firm D call. Trimming cost V 0 bases and J 8 bases, with 13 bases left between them. Germline CDR1 and CDR2: LGHNA and YNFKEQ. The CDR3 extends over 15 amino acids.